Following are 17 T cell receptor beta chains from one sample sequenced in a study of T cells after yellow fever vaccination. A single record per CDR3 protein comes from TCRdb applying MiXCR to the 5' RACE reads. The data contain more than 20,000 distinct CDR3 sequences, less than 7% of them singletons. The sample consisted of PBMCs, either bulk or a sorted T-cell subset (CD4+, CD8+, memory, or dextramer-sorted; not recorded which), taken 15 days after the yellow fever booster vaccination. The receptors were sampled from a man aged 25-40 years who received the YFV17D yellow fever vaccine.

In its sample, this clonotype is medium-sized. The J gene is TRBJ2-5, the V gene TRBV29-1; tentative D call: TRBD2 (5 bases). The V gene lost 7 bases and the J gene lost 2 bases, with 23 bases spanning the gap. CDR1 and CDR2 (germline): SQVTM, ANQGSEA. This CDR3 spans 16 amino acids. DNA of the CDR3: TGCAGCGCACTAGGTGGGGAGCAACCCGCTCAAGAGACCCAGTACTTC. It specifies CSALGGEQPAQETQYF.

This clonotype came up many times. The chain joins TRBV9 to TRBJ1-2; a possible D gene is TRBD1 (5 bases). This CDR3 contains 13 residues. V lost 2 bases and J lost 6, with 11 bases in between. CDR1 SGDLS and CDR2 YYNGEE come from the germline V gene. CDR3 in amino acids: CASSVDTGNGYTF. The CDR3 DNA reads as TGTGCCAGCAGCGTCGACACAGGAAATGGCTACACCTTC.

In its sample, this clonotype was seen a few times. The V and J genes are TRBV29-1 and TRBJ1-1, with 8 bases that match TRBD1. Per the germline V gene, CDR1 is SQVTM and CDR2 is ANQGSEA. Trimming cost V 7 bases and J 1 base; bases outside gene matches: 2. The length of the CDR3 is 12 residues. Here the CDR3 DNA reads TGCAGCGCACAGGGGGGGAACACTGAAGCTTTCTTT. It encodes CSAQGGNTEAFF. The variable domain in full, completed from reference TRBV29-1 and TRBJ1-1, reads SAVISQKPSRDICQRGTSLTIQCQVDSQVTMMFWYRQQPGQSLTLIATANQGSEATYESGFVIDKFPISRPNLTFSTLTVSNMSPEDSSIYLCSAQGGNTEAFFGQGTRLTVV.

This clonotype was found many times. The CDR3 DNA reads TGCAGTGCCTGCGGTTCTGCGACGGTTCAGTACTTC. Residues: CSACGSATVQYF. This sequence joins TRBV20-1 and TRBJ2-4; D is uncertain. The germline gives CDR1 DFQATT, CDR2 SNEGSKA (reference sequence). CDR3 size: 12 residues. V was shortened by 6 bases and J by 11 bases, with 17 bases between the two germline ends.

This clonotype was found many times. The chain links TRBV5-1 to TRBJ2-1; TRBD2 is a possible D gene (6 bases). Deletions cut 0 bases from V and 6 bases from J, with 13 bases between. This CDR3 contains 15 residues. Germline V lookup: CDR1 SGHRS, CDR2 YFSETQ. Here the CDR3 reads CASSLVAAWGNEQFF. The DNA of the CDR3 is TGCGCCAGCAGCTTGGTAGCGGCCTGGGGCAATGAGCAGTTCTTC. The full variable domain, its missing parts supplied by reference TRBV5-1 and TRBJ2-1, is KAGVTQTPRYLIKTRGQQVTLSCSPISGHRSVSWYQQTPGQGLQFLFEYFSETQRNKGNFPGRFSGRQFSNSRSEMNVSTLELGDSALYLCASSLVAAWGNEQFFGPGTRLTVL.

This clonotype was observed a few times. This may be a read error: a much more frequent sequence differs by one nucleotide. V is TRBV2 and J is TRBJ2-3; D unresolved. This CDR3 is built from 12 residues. Germline CDR1 reads SNHLY; CDR2 reads FYNNEI. Trimming removed 6 bases at V and 1 base at J, with 5 bases between. This CDR3 is CASSFRTDTQYF. The DNA of the CDR3 is TGTGCCAGCAGCTTTCGCACAGATACGCAGTATTTT.

This clonotype appeared many times. V usage is TRBV20-1 and J usage is TRBJ2-3; 9 nucleotides line up with TRBD2. The germline V gene has CDR1 DFQATT and CDR2 SNEGSKA (reference sequence). This CDR3 is built from 14 residues. Trimming removed 1 base from V and 7 bases from J; junction bases left unmatched: 6. The CDR3 region has the DNA TGCAGTGCTAGAGTTTCTAGCGGGATGTATACGCAGTATTTT. This encodes CSARVSSGMYTQYF.

There are many counts of this clonotype. The V gene is TRBV18, the J gene TRBJ2-7; tentatively, D is TRBD1 (5 bases). Germline CDR1 and CDR2: KGHSH and LQKENI. This CDR3 has 12 residues. Deletions cut 6 bases from V and 6 bases from J, with 12 bases between. DNA for the CDR3: TGTGCCAGCTCCCCAGGGATCGGCGAGCAGTACTTC. This sequence encodes CASSPGIGEQYF.

This chain joins TRBV11-2 and TRBJ2-7, with D perhaps TRBD2 (5 bases). This CDR3 has 18 amino acids. V was shortened by 0 bases and J by 5 bases, with 23 bases between the two germline ends. Germline V gives CDR1 SGHAT, CDR2 FQNNGV. CDR3 DNA sequence: TGTGCCAGCAGCTTAGACGTCGGAGGCGGAGGTCAGACGGACGAGCAGTACTTC. It specifies CASSLDVGGGGQTDEQYF. Combining the CDR3 with reference TRBV11-2 and TRBJ2-7 gives the whole variable domain EAGVAQSPRYKIIEKRQSVAFWCNPISGHATLYWYQQILGQGPKLLIQFQNNGVVDDSQLPKDRFSAERLKGVDSTLKIQPAKLEDSAVYLCASSLDVGGGGQTDEQYFGPGTRLTVT.

This clonotype was counted at least ten times. The DNA of the CDR3 is TGTGCCAGTCACCCGGGGGTCGGGGAGACCCAGTACTTC. Translation: CASHPGVGETQYF. The gene calls are TRBV19 and TRBJ2-5, with D possibly TRBD2 on 6 matching bases. Looked up from germline, CDR1 is LNHDA and CDR2 is SQIVND (reference sequence). This CDR3 region has 13 residues. V was clipped by 8 bases and J by 5 bases, with 15 bases between them. The variable domain in full, with the rest retrieved from reference TRBV19 and TRBJ2-5, is DGGITQSPKYLFRKEGQNVTLSCEQNLNHDAMYWYRQDPGQGLRLIYYSQIVNDFQKGDIAEGYSVSREKKESFPLTVTSAQKNPTAFYLCASHPGVGETQYFGPGTRLLVL.

This clonotype showed up many times. The chain couples TRBV24-1 to TRBJ2-6, with D unresolved. The V end was cut by 3 bases, the J end by 4 bases, with 9 bases between. This CDR3 has 15 amino acids. Germline CDR1 reads KGHDR; CDR2 reads SFDVKD. The CDR3 nucleotides are TGTGCCACCAGTGATCGACAAAGCGGGGCCAACGTCCTGACTTTC. Protein sequence: CATSDRQSGANVLTF.

This clonotype is classed as medium-sized. The J gene is TRBJ2-1, the V gene TRBV20-1; D gene ambiguous. Germline V gives CDR1 DFQATT, CDR2 SNEGSKA (reference sequence). The CDR3 contains 12 residues. V gave up 6 bases and J gave up 3 bases, with 9 bases separating them. The chain's CDR3 is CSALRVYNEQFF. DNA of the CDR3: TGCAGTGCCCTCCGGGTCTACAATGAGCAGTTCTTC.

The sample holds many counts of this clonotype. The V gene is TRBV6-1, the J gene TRBJ2-3; D uncertain. The length of the CDR3 is 14 residues. The V gene's germline CDR1 is MNHNS and CDR2 SASEGT. Between the trimmed V and J ends, which lost 4 bases and 0 bases, there was a span of 8 bases. CDR3 bases: TGTGCCAGCAGTGTCGATTTTAGCACAGATACGCAGTATTTT. Its translation: CASSVDFSTDTQYF.

V is TRBV18 and J is TRBJ1-6; 8 bases are a match to TRBD1. This CDR3 comprises 16 residues. Trimming cost V 3 bases and J 8 bases; bases outside gene matches: 9. The germline CDR1 and CDR2 sequences are KGHSH and LQKENI. The CDR3, as DNA: TGTGCCAGCTCACCCTCCGGACAGGGAGGGGATTCACCCCTCCACTTT. Its protein is CASSPSGQGGDSPLHF. The complete variable domain, with remaining parts taken from reference TRBV18 and TRBJ1-6, reads NAGVMQNPRHLVRRRGQEARLRCSPMKGHSHVYWYRQLPEEGLKFMVYLQKENIIDESGMPKERFSAEFPKEGPSILRIQQVVRGDSAAYFCASSPSGQGGDSPLHFGNGTRLTVT.

The table lists this clonotype with many counts. The J gene is TRBJ2-2, the V gene TRBV12-3 or TRBV12-4; D not certain. V was pared by 6 bases and J by 6 bases, with 8 bases between. The CDR3 is 12 residues long. This CDR3 reads CASRRRAGELFF. For the CDR3, the DNA is TGTGCCAGCAGACGCCGGGCCGGGGAGCTGTTTTTT.

Concerning this clonotype itself: A much larger clone differs by one base, so this may be a read error. This chain joins TRBV6-5 and TRBJ2-3; 9 bases align to TRBD2. Germline V gene data show CDR1 as MNHEY and CDR2 as SVGAGI. CDR3 length: 15 residues. The V and J ends lost 2 bases and 4 bases, in that order; junction bases with no gene match: 4. Here the CDR3 DNA reads TGTGCCAGCAGTTACGATAGCGGGAGCCCAGATACGCAGTATTTT. Translated, it gives CASSYDSGSPDTQYF.

This clonotype was recorded many times. The chain uses TRBV27 and TRBJ2-1; unclear D gene. The CDR3 is 14 residues long. CDR1 is MNHEY and CDR2 is SMNVEV in the germline V gene (reference sequence). V lost 5 bases and J 2 bases, leaving 10 bases between the germline ends. CDR3 DNA sequence: TGTGCCAGCAGTAAGTTAGGGCCCTACAATGAGCAGTTCTTC. It yields the protein CASSKLGPYNEQFF.